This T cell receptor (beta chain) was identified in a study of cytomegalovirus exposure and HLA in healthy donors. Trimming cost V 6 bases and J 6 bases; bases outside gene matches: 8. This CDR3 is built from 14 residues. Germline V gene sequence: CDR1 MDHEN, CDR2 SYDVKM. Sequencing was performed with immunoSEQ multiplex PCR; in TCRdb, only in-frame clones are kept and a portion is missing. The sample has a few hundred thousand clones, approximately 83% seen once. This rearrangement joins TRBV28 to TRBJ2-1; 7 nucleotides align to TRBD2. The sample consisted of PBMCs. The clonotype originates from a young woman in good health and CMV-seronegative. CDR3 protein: CASSRHGEGNEQFF. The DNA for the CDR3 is TGTGCCAGCAGCCGACATGGGGAGGGCAATGAGCAGTTCTTC.